This T cell receptor (beta chain) stems from a study of T cells in tuberculosis. Findings and caveats of the study: Classification accuracy was over 85% (AUROC under 0.95) with the GMM-specific repertoire. GMM-specific TCRs were nearer to active tuberculosis alpha repertoires, suggesting expansion.

Using immunoSEQ multiplex PCR, the repertoire was profiled, and TCRdb retains in-frame clones only, with some absent. The sample contains 40,000 to 45,000 clones, around 96% of which appear only once. Points on this clone: The antigen remains undetermined.

The germline CDR1 and CDR2 sequences are SGHRS and YFSETQ. J lost 0 bases, V lost 3 bases, and 11 bases had no gene match. This CDR3 is 17 amino acids long. This receptor was obtained from a donor aged 5-35 years with latent tuberculosis or without tuberculosis infection. Sequenced input: PBMCs. V is TRBV5-1 and J is TRBJ1-2; 7 bases map to TRBD1. The CDR3: CASSSSGGIMTNYGYTF. Here the CDR3 DNA reads TGCGCCAGCAGCTCGTCAGGGGGGATTATGACTAACTATGGCTACACCTTC.